This T cell receptor (beta chain) came from a study of tumor-infiltrating lymphocytes in oesophageal squamous cell carcinoma. In TCRdb, the PCR reads were re-called with MiXCR into one record per CDR3 protein. Among approximately 18,000 distinct CDR3 sequences listed, around 46% were seen once. This clonotype was detected only a few times. CDR1 SGHTA and CDR2 FQGNSA come from the germline V gene. J was trimmed by 4 bases and V by 0 bases; bases with no gene match: 2. This CDR3 region has 16 residues. This chain uses TRBV7-2 with TRBJ2-1, with 11 bases identical to TRBD2. This TCR derives from a female donor with esophageal squamous cell carcinoma. The material sequenced was normal esophageal tissue next to the tumor. CDR3 residues: CASSLAGTSGYNEQFF. In nucleotides, the CDR3 is TGTGCCAGCAGCTTAGCCGGGACTAGCGGATACAATGAGCAGTTCTTC.